A selection of T cell receptor beta chains follows, all from one sample in a study of T cells after posttransplantation cyclophosphamide. Some clones are missing from TCRdb's copy, which holds only in-frame ones; the method was immunoSEQ multiplex PCR. The sample consists of 10,000 to 15,000 clones, approximately 80% of them appearing once. Sequenced: memory CD4+ T cells sorted from PBMCs. The receptors originated from a middle-aged man in good health, CMV-negative, and a related stem cell transplant donor. The CDR3 runs from the conserved cysteine through the conserved F or W. A D gene is named only where the DNA matches it firmly. Not every row has a clone size; where given, it reads once, few, many or a size class.

V gene	J gene	clone size	D gene	CDR3 DNA	CDR3 protein
TRBV11-2	TRBJ1-2	.	.	TGTGCCAGCAGCTTACGGGGGGTAGGGGGCTACACCTTC	CASSLRGVGGYTF
TRBV5-1	TRBJ2-3	few	TRBD2	TGCGCCAGCAGCCCCTGGGCTAGCGGGACGGCAGATACGCAGTATTTT	CASSPWASGTADTQYF
TRBV10-2	TRBJ1-1	.	.	TGCGCCACTGCGACGGAGGCGAACACTGAAGCTTTCTTT	CATATEANTEAFF
TRBV9	TRBJ1-6	few	.	TGTGCCAGCAGCGTAGAGGTACAGGGCAATTCACCCCTCCACTTT	CASSVEVQGNSPLHF
TRBV19	TRBJ2-1	.	.	TGTGCCAGTAGTATGGGGCAGAACAATGAGCAGTTCTTC	CASSMGQNNEQFF
TRBV6-5	TRBJ2-3	.	.	TGTGCCAGCAGTTTGGCGGACGGGGGCACAGATACGCAGTATTTT	CASSLADGGTDTQYF
TRBV6-5	TRBJ2-7	.	TRBD1	TGTGCCAGCAGTTACAGATCAGGGGGCGAATACGAGCAGTACTTC	CASSYRSGGEYEQYF
TRBV15	TRBJ2-3	few	TRBD2	TGTGCCACCAGCAGAGGACCCGCCGGGGGGGCCGATACGCAGTATTTT	CATSRGPAGGADTQYF
TRBV9	TRBJ2-3	.	.	TGTGCCAGCAGGGACAGTAGCACAGATACGCAGTATTTT	CASRDSSTDTQYF
TRBV30	TRBJ2-7	.	TRBD2	TGTGCCGGGACTAGCGGGCCCTCCTACGAGCAGTACTTC	CAGTSGPSYEQYF
TRBV28	TRBJ1-5	.	TRBD1	TGTGCCAGCAGTGTCGGGACAGGGAGGTATTTT	CASSVGTGRYF
TRBV7-3	TRBJ2-3	few	TRBD1	TGTGCCAGCAGCTTGGACAGGTGGTCAGATACGCAGTATTTT	CASSLDRWSDTQYF
TRBV6-5	TRBJ1-3	.	TRBD1	TGTGCCAGCAGGCCAGACAGGGGATCTGGAAACACCATATATTTT	CASRPDRGSGNTIYF
TRBV6-1	TRBJ2-6	.	.	TGTGCCAGCAGTGTGGACAGATTTGGGGCCAACGTCCTGACTTTC	CASSVDRFGANVLTF
TRBV7-9	TRBJ2-1	.	TRBD1	TGTGCCAGCAGCCGACAGGGGGATGAGCAGTTCTTC	CASSRQGDEQFF
TRBV11-1	TRBJ2-2	.	.	TGTGCCAGCAGCACAGGGTTTCAGAACACCGGGGAGCTGTTTTTT	CASSTGFQNTGELFF
TRBV30	TRBJ2-2	once	TRBD2	TGTGCCTGGGGGCCCAGGAGCGGGATTACCGGGGAGCTGTTTTTT	CAWGPRSGITGELFF
TRBV19	TRBJ2-2	.	TRBD1	TGTGCCAGTAGACCGCAGGGGGCCGGGGAGCTGTTTTTT	CASRPQGAGELFF
TRBV12-5	TRBJ1-1	once	.	TGTGCTAGTGGTTTCTGGGGGGACACTGAAGCTTTCTTT	CASGFWGDTEAFF
TRBV5-8	TRBJ2-7	.	.	TGTGCCAGCCGCCCGGCGGGCACCGAGCAGTACTTC	CASRPAGTEQYF
TRBV7-2	TRBJ1-5	few	TRBD1	TGTGCCAGCAGCTTCGCAGGGGGGGGACAGGGGGGTCAGCCCCAGCATTTT	CASSFAGGGQGGQPQHF
TRBV18	TRBJ1-1	.	.	TGTGCCAGCTCACCAAACAGTATGAACACTGAAGCTTTCTTT	CASSPNSMNTEAFF
TRBV5-6	TRBJ2-1	once	TRBD1	TGTGCCAGCAGCTTGGAAGGGGGCCCCATTAACAATGAGCAGTTCTTC	CASSLEGGPINNEQFF
TRBV10-1	TRBJ2-2	.	TRBD2	TGCGCCAGCCTTGTAGCGGGGGGGCCCCCCGGGGAGCTGTTTTTT	CASLVAGGPPGELFF
TRBV4-1	TRBJ1-3	.	.	TGCGCCAGCAGCCAAGACAGGGCCTCTGGAAACACCATATATTTT	CASSQDRASGNTIYF
TRBV4-3	TRBJ1-1	.	TRBD1	TGCGCCAGCAGCCAAGACGCACCGGGACAGCAATTGAACACTGAAGCTTTCTTT	CASSQDAPGQQLNTEAFF
TRBV4-3	TRBJ2-1	.	TRBD1	TGCGCCAGCAGCCAACCGACAGGGGGCTACAATGAGCAGTTCTTC	CASSQPTGGYNEQFF
TRBV5-4	TRBJ2-5	.	.	TGTGCCAGCAGCTTGGCGGGACTCGAAGAAGAGACCCAGTACTTC	CASSLAGLEEETQYF
TRBV15	TRBJ1-4	once	.	TGTGCCACCGGGCAGGGGAATGAAAAACTGTTTTTT	CATGQGNEKLFF
TRBV5-6	TRBJ1-2	.	.	TGTGCCAGCAGCTCGACAGATTATGGCTACACCTTC	CASSSTDYGYTF
TRBV2	TRBJ2-5	.	TRBD2	TGTGCCAGCAGTACTGCGGGAGGTGAAGAGACCCAGTACTTC	CASSTAGGEETQYF
TRBV6-5	TRBJ2-2	once	.	TGTGCCAGCAGTTACGGGGCCCGCACCGGGGAGCTGTTTTTT	CASSYGARTGELFF
TRBV7-2	TRBJ2-5	.	.	TGTGCCAGCACAACAGACGCCCAAGAGACCCAGTACTTC	CASTTDAQETQYF
TRBV7-2	TRBJ2-7	.	TRBD1	TGTGCCAGCAGCACCGGGACAGGTTACTACGAGCAGTACTTC	CASSTGTGYYEQYF
TRBV18	TRBJ2-3	.	.	TGTGCCAGCTCACCACAGGCGGGCGTACCTAGCACAGATACGCAGTATTTT	CASSPQAGVPSTDTQYF
TRBV6-1	TRBJ2-1	.	.	TGTGCCAGCAGCGGAGGCTACAGCTCCTACAATGAGCAGTTCTTC	CASSGGYSSYNEQFF
TRBV7-2	TRBJ2-1	.	TRBD1	TGTGCCAGCAGCTTAGAGAGGGACAGTGAGCAGTTCTTC	CASSLERDSEQFF